This entry is about one T cell receptor beta chain. Its antigen is currently unknown. The time point: week 5, during vaccination. With topical imiquimod, each dose of the vaccine consisted of 300 ug of mutant IDH1 20-mer peptide. This sample was taken from a study of a mutant IDH1 vaccine in newly diagnosed glioma. V was clipped by 6 bases and J by 6 bases, with 12 bases between them. The germline gives CDR1 LNHDA, CDR2 SQIVND (reference sequence). The length of the CDR3 is 13 residues. Some clones are missing from TCRdb's copy, which holds only in-frame ones; the method was immunoSEQ multiplex PCR. Here the sample spans around 56,000 clones, roughly 82% being singletons.

The sequence was obtained from a woman between 18 and 30 years old with glioma. Some clones in this sample may be carry-over from other donors' samples. The genes are TRBV19 and TRBJ1-5; perhaps TRBD1 as D (6 bases). This sample comprised PBMCs, obtained from a glioma patient whose treatment included an IDH1 peptide vaccine. CDR3 in amino acids: CASRRGGGQPQHF. CDR3 nucleotides: TGTGCCAGTAGGAGGGGAGGGGGTCAGCCCCAGCATTTT.